This TCR beta chain was found in a study of T cell repertoires in cytomegalovirus infection. Overall study: Indications of both CMV infection and matching HLA type were provided by public TCR beta signatures. Study outcomes and limitations: Accumulated public TCR beta family frequency recognized individuals carrying CMV together with the relevant HLA. It was HLA-C-restricted CMV-specific TCR beta clonotypes that dominated the response ex vivo.

This clonotype has ten or more counts. Antigen: not known. TCRdb redid the calling of the reads with MiXCR, one entry per CDR3 protein. The data show some 300,000 distinct CDR3 sequences, roughly 9.3% seen once. V lost 5 bases, J lost 5 bases, and 14 bases stayed unmatched. The CDR3 consists of 16 residues. Germline V lookup: CDR1 MNHEY, CDR2 SVGAGI. The material sequenced was PBMCs. This sequence originates from a human donor in good health (CMV status not recorded). Some clones in this sample may be carry-over from other donors' samples. The genes are TRBV6-5 and TRBJ1-1; 7 bases map to TRBD1. This chain's CDR3 is CASSHRPRQGGTEAFF. In DNA, the CDR3 is TGTGCCAGCAGTCATCGCCCCCGACAGGGTGGGACTGAAGCTTTCTTT.